This entry is about one T cell receptor beta chain. Its antigen is currently unknown. Time point given: newly diagnosed GD, antithyroid drugs for less than 3 months. Researchers made the TCR library from RNA that was extracted from PBMCs. The CDR3 has 16 amino acids. The ends were cut back, 7 bases at V and 3 bases at J, with 21 bases in the middle. This sample is part of a study of regulatory T cells in long-lasting Graves disease. Study results and caveats: Persistent disease exhibited a predilection for TRBV28, TRBJ1-2 and TRBJ2-5. TCR diversity was lower in persistent than newly diagnosed Graves' disease.

The TCR beta library used iRepertoire HTBI primers with Arm-PCR amplification of CDR3. TCRdb recomputed calls from the multiplex PCR reads with MiXCR, one row per CDR3 protein. The top ten hold roughly 9.7% of the sample, which has about 540,000 distinct CDR3 sequences, approximately 12% seen once. These data are also associated with another study on T cells in Graves' hyperthyroidism and ophthalmopathy. According to that study: Thyroid ultrasound, orbital computed tomography, clinical symptoms, and serum thyroxine and TRAb underpinned diagnoses.

This chain uses TRBV12-3 or TRBV12-4 with TRBJ1-1; no definite D call. This clonotype was obtained from a man aged 30 to 39 with Graves disease. Sequenced here: peripheral blood mononuclear cells (PBMCs), sampled at new diagnosis, from a patient treated with antithyroid drugs. The CDR3 reads CASTPNRVAGYTEAFF. CDR3 bases: TGTGCCAGCACCCCAAATCGGGTGGCGGGATACACTGAAGCTTTCTTT.